This TCR beta chain was sequenced during a study of beta chain features in type 1 diabetes. Points from the study as a whole: Among patients with Type 1 diabetes, TCRB CDR3s were moderately but significantly shorter in every one of the four CD4+ subsets.

Isolated RNA was reverse transcribed in full, so expressed TCRB transcripts were sequenced. Profiling relied on immunoSEQ multiplex PCR, and the TCRdb table lists in-frame clones only, not all of them. The sample yields approximately 600,000 clones, over 10% seen once. This clone was seen more than once but under ten times. Its antigen remains unknown. The CDR3 is 11 amino acids. Trimming removed 6 bases from V and 10 bases from J, with 7 bases in between. CDR1 and CDR2 (germline): SEHNR, FQNEAQ (reference sequence). Sorting that relied on CD45RO/CCR7/CD25/CD127/CD95/CD27 yielded CD4+ naive, central memory, regulatory and stem cell-like memory cells.

Sequenced: naive CD4+ T cells from blood. This clonotype originated in a man aged 30-40 years with type 1 diabetes. The chain recombines TRBV7-9 with TRBJ1-6; D remains unclear. CDR3 sequence reads: CASRVESPLHF. DNA for the CDR3: TGTGCCAGCAGGGTTGAATCACCCCTCCACTTT. Supplemented by reference TRBV7-9 and TRBJ1-6, the full variable domain reads DTGVSQNPRHKITKRGQNVTFRCDPISEHNRLYWYRQTLGQGPEFLTYFQNEAQLEKSRLLSDRFSAERPKGSFSTLEIQRTEQGDSAMYLCASRVESPLHFGNGTRLTVT.